Listed below are T cell receptor beta chains from one sample, sequenced in a study of T cells in localized non-small cell lung cancer. Some clones are missing from TCRdb's copy, which holds only in-frame ones; the method was immunoSEQ multiplex PCR. This sample has some 20,000 clones, with approximately 87% found just once. The sequencing used PBMCs, collected before any cancer treatment. Every receptor here comes from a man aged 35 to 69 with stage II squamous cell lung carcinoma. CDR3s include the opening cysteine and the closing phenylalanine or tryptophan. The D gene is left open where the match is weak. The size field is filled for only some rows; it gives once, few, many or a size class.

>TRBJ2-2|-|-|TRBV5-1
CASSGSQGGRTGELFF
TGCGCCAGCAGCGGATCACAGGGAGGCAGGACCGGGGAGCTGTTTTTT
>TRBJ2-2|-|-|TRBV9
CASSRVTGELFF
TGTGCCAGCAGCAGGGTCACCGGGGAGCTGTTTTTT
>TRBJ2-7|-|-|TRBV7-7
CASSSRPGEEQYF
TGTGCCAGCAGCTCCAGGCCAGGGGAGGAGCAGTACTTC
>TRBJ2-2|-|-|TRBV5-1
CASSLGEPTGELFF
TGCGCCAGCAGCTTGGGGGAGCCCACCGGGGAGCTGTTTTTT
>TRBJ1-1|-|-|TRBV6-1
CASTVGQSTEAFF
TGTGCCAGCACTGTTGGGCAATCCACTGAAGCTTTCTTT
>TRBJ1-1|TRBD1|-|TRBV7-3
CASSPGGMSEAFF
TGTGCCAGCAGCCCAGGGGGGATGAGTGAAGCTTTCTTT
>TRBJ2-2|-|few|TRBV2
CASRVEGSGEELFF
TGTGCCAGCAGGGTGGAGGGGAGTGGGGAGGAGCTGTTTTTT
>TRBJ1-1|-|medium-sized|TRBV6-8
CASRINTEAFF
TGTGCCAGCAGGATAAACACTGAAGCTTTCTTT
>TRBJ1-1|-|-|TRBV4-1
CASSQDRAGAQNTEAFF
TGCGCCAGCAGCCAAGATAGGGCAGGGGCTCAGAACACTGAAGCTTTCTTT
>TRBJ1-6|TRBD1|-|TRBV6-1
CASSRTGGSSPLHF
TGTGCCAGCAGCCGAACAGGGGGCTCTTCACCCCTCCACTTT
>TRBJ2-7|-|-|TRBV29-1
CSVRSGSREQYF
TGCAGCGTCCGCTCAGGGTCCCGCGAGCAGTACTTC